The next 29 T cell receptor beta chains were all read from a single sample in a study of technical replicates of blood from several donors. TCRdb's copy holds only in-frame clones and misses some; the assay was immunoSEQ multiplex PCR. The sample yields approximately 75,000 clones, 95% to 98% seen once. Sequencing was done on a sample of T cells isolated from PBMCs. The origin of the receptors is a human donor in good health.

This clone has a handful of counts. V is TRBV4-2 and J is TRBJ2-1, with TRBD2 as a possible D gene (5 bases). The V gene's germline CDR1 is LGHNA and CDR2 YNFKEQ. V lost 0 bases and J lost 4, with 16 bases in between. This CDR3 is built from 17 residues. The CDR3 is CASSQEPSGSEYNEQFF. The CDR3 bases are TGTGCCAGCAGCCAAGAACCCTCGGGATCCGAGTACAATGAGCAGTTCTTC.

This chain links TRBV19 with TRBJ1-5; 7 bases align to TRBD1. The length of the CDR3 is 12 residues. CDR1 and CDR2 from the germline V gene are LNHDA and SQIVND (reference sequence). V dropped 7 bases and J dropped 5; count of bases not matched to a gene: 2. CDR3 in DNA: TGTGCCAGTAACAGGGGAGATCAGCCCCAGCATTTT. As protein: CASNRGDQPQHF.

The J gene is TRBJ2-3, the V gene TRBV6-4; D is possibly TRBD1 (5 bases). Germline V lookup: CDR1 MRHNA, CDR2 SNTAGT. The CDR3 totals 14 residues. V gave up 4 bases and J gave up 3 bases, with 11 bases separating them. The CDR3 protein is CASSVDGATDTQYF. The DNA for the CDR3 is TGTGCCAGCAGTGTGGATGGGGCGACAGATACGCAGTATTTT.

This chain links TRBV27 with TRBJ2-5; 10 positions match TRBD2. The CDR3 consists of 16 residues. Trimming removed 6 bases from V and 0 bases from J; junction bases left unmatched: 7. CDR1 MNHEY and CDR2 SMNVEV come from the germline V gene (reference sequence). CDR3 in DNA: TGTGCCAGCAGAATCCCACTAGCGGGGAACCAAGAGACCCAGTACTTC. The encoded protein is CASRIPLAGNQETQYF.

The V call is TRBV5-1, the J call TRBJ1-5, with a possible D match to TRBD1 (5 bases). The CDR3 is 19 residues long. The V and J ends lost 0 bases and 3 bases respectively, with 22 bases between them. Germline-derived CDR1 and CDR2 are SGHRS and YFSETQ. CDR3 DNA: TGCGCCAGCAGCTTGGCTATTTCGGTAGGGGAAGTGGACAATCAGCCCCAGCATTTT. Translating gives CASSLAISVGEVDNQPQHF.

The chain is built from TRBV19 and TRBJ2-5; 13 bases fit TRBD2. Germline V gene data show CDR1 as LNHDA and CDR2 as SQIVND (reference sequence). CDR3 length equals 14 residues. The V segment lost 8 bases and the J segment 5 bases; nucleotides outside the gene matches: 5. The CDR3 DNA reads TGTGCCAGTCAACTAGCGGGAGGGCCGGAGACCCAGTACTTC. The encoded protein is CASQLAGGPETQYF.

The chain has TRBV7-2 and TRBJ2-2; D perhaps matches TRBD2 (5 bases). The CDR3 has 14 amino acids. The ends were cut back, 1 base at V and 3 bases at J, with 6 bases in the middle. CDR1 SGHTA and CDR2 FQGNSA come from the germline V gene. The DNA of the CDR3 is TGTGCCAGCAGCTTAGGGACTTACACCGGGGAGCTGTTTTTT. Amino acids: CASSLGTYTGELFF.

The rearrangement uses TRBV4-1 and TRBJ1-6; 9 bases agree with TRBD1. CDR3 length: 17 amino acids. The V segment lost 1 base and the J segment 9 bases; nucleotides outside the gene matches: 10. Germline CDR1 MGHRA, CDR2 YSYEKL. The CDR3 region is CASSQGGTGMSPSPLHF. CDR3 nucleotides: TGCGCCAGCAGCCAAGGGGGGACAGGGATGTCCCCTTCACCCCTCCACTTT.

V and J are TRBV28 and TRBJ2-6; D might be TRBD1 (6 bases). Germline CDR1 reads MDHEN; CDR2 reads SYDVKM. The CDR3 loop spans 14 amino acids. V gave up 7 bases and J gave up 4 bases, with 11 bases separating them. For the CDR3, the DNA is TGTGCCAGCAACAGGGAATCGGGGGCCAACGTCCTGACTTTC. Its translation is CASNRESGANVLTF.

The rearrangement links TRBV14 to TRBJ1-1; maybe TRBD1 (5 bases). The CDR3 is 15 residues long. V was trimmed by 4 bases and J by 5 bases, leaving 17 bases between them. CDR1 and CDR2 (germline): SGHDN, FVKESK. The CDR3 DNA follows: TGTGCCAGCAGCCGACGACAGTTGGGGCGGACTGAAGCTTTCTTT. It encodes CASSRRQLGRTEAFF.

The chain has TRBV28 and TRBJ2-1, with D unclear. The V and J ends lost 6 bases and 3 bases respectively, with 6 bases between them. Germline V gene sequence: CDR1 MDHEN, CDR2 SYDVKM. CDR3 size: 12 residues. CDR3 nucleotide sequence: TGTGCCAGCAGCTACAGCTACAATGAGCAGTTCTTC. This encodes CASSYSYNEQFF. Drawing the rest from reference TRBV28 and TRBJ2-1, the complete variable domain is DVKVTQSSRYLVKRTGEKVFLECVQDMDHENMFWYRQDPGLGLRLIYFSYDVKMKEKGDIPEGYSVSREKKERFSLILESASTNQTSMYLCASSYSYNEQFFGPGTRLTVL.

The table lists this clone with a count of one. The chain combines TRBV4-2 with TRBJ2-5; 13 nucleotides agree with TRBD2. V shed 6 bases and J 2 bases; nucleotides not matched to a gene: 3. This CDR3 comprises 15 residues. In germline, CDR1 is LGHNA, CDR2 YNFKEQ. CDR3 in DNA: TGTGCCAGCAGTAGACTAGCGGGGGGACAAGAGACCCAGTACTTC. As protein: CASSRLAGGQETQYF.

This rearrangement joins TRBV2 to TRBJ2-1; TRBD1 agrees at 7 bases. V was pared by 6 bases and J by 2 bases, with 7 bases of the junction left unmatched. From germline, CDR1 is SNHLY and CDR2 FYNNEI. CDR3 size: 15 residues. The CDR3: CASRADRATYNEQFF. The DNA for the CDR3 is TGTGCCAGCAGGGCCGACAGGGCCACCTACAATGAGCAGTTCTTC.

This clone was picked up one time. V and J are TRBV2 and TRBJ1-2, with D perhaps TRBD1 (6 bases). The V end was cut by 6 bases, the J end by 6 bases, with 17 bases between. CDR3 size: 14 residues. Looked up from germline, CDR1 is SNHLY and CDR2 is FYNNEI. CDR3 DNA sequence: TGTGCCAGCAGGCAGACAGGTGTGGGGGATGGCTACACCTTC. Its protein product is CASRQTGVGDGYTF.

The chain uses TRBV4-1 and TRBJ1-2; D gene uncertain. The CDR3 length is 14 residues. Germline loops: CDR1 MGHRA, CDR2 YSYEKL. With 0 bases removed from V and 6 bases from J, the gap between germline ends came to 11 bases. CDR3 sequence reads: CASSQDDGTDGYTF. The CDR3 bases are TGCGCCAGCAGCCAAGATGATGGAACAGATGGCTACACCTTC.

The CDR3 protein is CASSSGTGVPNEQFF. The CDR3 DNA sequence: TGCGCCAGCAGTAGCGGGACAGGGGTTCCCAATGAGCAGTTCTTC. This chain connects TRBV10-1 to TRBJ2-1; TRBD1 matches 10 bases. The V and J ends lost 5 bases and 6 bases, in that order; junction bases with no gene match: 7. The CDR3 covers 15 residues. Germline assignment: CDR1 WNHNN and CDR2 SYGVQD (reference sequence).

The gene calls are TRBV28 and TRBJ2-7, with D possibly being TRBD2 (5 bases). Germline CDR1 reads MDHEN; CDR2 reads SYDVKM. The CDR3 sequence is 14 residues long. V was clipped by 5 bases and J by 3 bases, with 14 bases between them. The CDR3 sequence is CASSPRSGDYEQYF. As DNA, the CDR3 is TGTGCCAGCAGTCCAAGAAGCGGAGACTACGAGCAGTACTTC.

The chain combines TRBV5-1 with TRBJ2-4; a weak D match, TRBD1 (6 bases). V lost 0 bases and J 8 bases, leaving 21 bases between the germline ends. The CDR3 consists of 17 residues. CDR1 is SGHRS, CDR2 YFSETQ, per germline. The DNA for the CDR3 is TGCGCCAGCAGCTTGGCCCGGGACACCTCAAAGGAGGACATTCAGTACTTC. Translation gives CASSLARDTSKEDIQYF.

This chain connects TRBV5-1 to TRBJ2-7; a weak D match, TRBD2 (6 bases). CDR3 length: 14 residues. CDR1 is SGHRS and CDR2 is YFSETQ in the germline V gene. Trimming left V 3 bases short and J 2 bases short, with 12 bases between. In DNA form, the CDR3 reads TGCGCCAGCAGCTCCGCGACGGGGGCCTACGAGCAGTACTTC. Protein product: CASSSATGAYEQYF.

The chain has TRBV6-8 and TRBJ1-5; 8 bases are shared with TRBD1. Losses at the gene ends were 10 bases for V and 4 bases for J; bases not matched to a gene: 18. This CDR3 is 17 amino acids long. Germline CDR1 and CDR2: MNHGY and SAAAGT. CDR3 amino acids: CATDGGTGLEGNQPQHF. As DNA, the CDR3 is TGTGCCACCGATGGAGGGACAGGCTTAGAGGGAAATCAGCCCCAGCATTTT.

V gene TRBV4-1 combines with J gene TRBJ1-1, with D perhaps matching TRBD1 (6 bases). The CDR3 consists of 16 residues. From germline, CDR1 is MGHRA and CDR2 YSYEKL. The V end lost 0 bases, the J end lost 4 bases, and 15 bases lay between the germline ends. CDR3 DNA: TGCGCCAGCAGCCAAGAGCCCCTAGGGGGGGGCACTGAAGCTTTCTTT. Its protein product is CASSQEPLGGGTEAFF.

This chain joins TRBV9 and TRBJ1-2; weak D call: TRBD1 (5 bases). The germline V gene encodes CDR1 SGDLS and CDR2 YYNGEE. Deletions cut 0 bases from V and 4 bases from J, with 7 bases between. This CDR3 has 13 residues. The CDR3 here is CASSVDGGYGYTF. The CDR3 nucleotides read TGTGCCAGCAGCGTAGACGGGGGCTATGGCTACACCTTC.

The chain uses TRBV19 and TRBJ2-7; D may be TRBD2 (6 bases). Germline loops: CDR1 LNHDA, CDR2 SQIVND (reference sequence). Trimming pared 3 bases from V and 4 bases from J, leaving 7 bases between. The CDR3 sequence is 12 residues long. The CDR3 loop reads CASSMRGYEQYF. The CDR3 DNA reads TGTGCCAGTAGTATGCGGGGATACGAGCAGTACTTC.

The J gene is TRBJ2-1, the V gene TRBV5-4, with 7 nucleotides matching TRBD1. V dropped 4 bases and J dropped 0; count of bases not matched to a gene: 1. The CDR3 is 14 residues long. Germline loops: CDR1 SGHNT, CDR2 YYREEE (reference sequence). Here the CDR3 reads CASSRDSSYNEQFF. The CDR3 region has the DNA TGTGCCAGCAGCAGGGACAGCTCCTACAATGAGCAGTTCTTC.

The chain joins TRBV28 to TRBJ1-5; D gene unclear. Germline V CDR1 and CDR2: MDHEN, SYDVKM. V was clipped by 5 bases and J by 4 bases, with 15 bases between them. This CDR3 is 15 amino acids long. The CDR3 DNA reads TGTGCCAGCAGTCTTATAGGGAGTCTAAATCAGCCCCAGCATTTT. Its translation is CASSLIGSLNQPQHF.

The chain has TRBV25-1 and TRBJ2-1; D gene uncertain. The germline V gene encodes CDR1 MGHDK and CDR2 SYGVNS. The V end was cut by 3 bases, the J end by 8 bases, with 11 bases between. CDR3 size: 13 residues. The CDR3, as DNA: TGTGCCAGCAGTGAGATTGATGCGGATGAGCAGTTCTTC. Residues: CASSEIDADEQFF. The complete variable domain, with remaining parts taken from reference TRBV25-1 and TRBJ2-1, reads EADIYQTPRYLVIGTGKKITLECSQTMGHDKMYWYQQDPGMELHLIHYSYGVNSTEKGDLSSESTVSRIRTEHFPLTLESARPSHTSQYLCASSEIDADEQFFGPGTRLTVL.

The J gene is TRBJ2-5, the V gene TRBV5-6; 7 nucleotides match TRBD1. In germline, CDR1 is SGHDT, CDR2 YYEEEE. CDR3 length: 15 amino acids. The V segment lost 3 bases and the J segment 9 bases; nucleotides outside the gene matches: 14. As DNA, the CDR3 is TGTGCCAGCAGCTCCCGAGGGGGCCTTTTCCGAGCCCAGTACTTC. Its translation: CASSSRGGLFRAQYF.

The chain is built from TRBV7-9 and TRBJ1-4; no reliable D call. Germline V gene data show CDR1 as SEHNR and CDR2 as FQNEAQ (reference sequence). This CDR3 comprises 16 residues. Trimming cost V 5 bases and J 6 bases, with 19 bases left between them. The CDR3 nucleotides read TGTGCCAGCAGCGACCCAGGTTTCAGGCTTGATGAAAAACTGTTTTTT. Translating it yields CASSDPGFRLDEKLFF. The whole variable domain, filled in from reference TRBV7-9 and TRBJ1-4, reads DTGVSQNPRHKITKRGQNVTFRCDPISEHNRLYWYRQTLGQGPEFLTYFQNEAQLEKSRLLSDRFSAERPKGSFSTLEIQRTEQGDSAMYLCASSDPGFRLDEKLFFGSGTQLSVL.

V and J are TRBV5-1 and TRBJ2-7; 7 nucleotides align to TRBD1. Losses at the gene ends were 4 bases for V and 3 bases for J; bases not matched to a gene: 13. Germline V CDR1 and CDR2: SGHRS, YFSETQ. The CDR3 spans 16 residues. This CDR3 is CASSRAAGTANYEQYF. In nucleotides, the CDR3 is TGCGCCAGCAGCCGAGCCGCCGGGACAGCAAACTACGAGCAGTACTTC.